These T cell receptor beta chains were read from a single sample in a study of PD-1 blockade in classical Hodgkin lymphoma. TCRdb's table, derived via immunoSEQ multiplex PCR, lists solely in-frame clones and lacks some. Seen here are about 64,000 clones, roughly nine tenths observed once, and the top ten hold approximately 8%. Sequenced material: peripheral blood mononuclear cells (PBMCs), taken before the fourth cycle of nivolumab. The receptors here all came from a human donor with classical Hodgkin lymphoma. The CDR3 runs from the conserved cysteine through the conserved F or W. The D gene is left open where the match is weak.

v_call	d_call	cdr3_aa
TRBV7-6	TRBD2	CASSLGTSGTDTQYF
TRBV7-9	.	CASSLPWGENEQFF
TRBV2	TRBD1	CASTGQGAGGELFF
TRBV29-1	TRBD2	CSVDGTSGSLTDTQYF
TRBV7-9	.	CASSYRGVGGEKLFF
TRBV5-1	TRBD2	CASTNPPLSGGGSSGRPYEQYF
TRBV27	TRBD2	CASSLQQLSSGRATGANVLTF
TRBV27	.	CASSLGRRPSTDTQYF
TRBV19	TRBD2	CARLSATSASSSYNEQFF
TRBV9	.	CASSVDGTGYTF
TRBV29-1	.	CSVGGTTSGEQYF
TRBV7-8	.	CASSGPGPYTDTQYF
TRBV5-6	.	CASSHQGNEQFF
TRBV5-1	.	CASSLASSYNEQFF
TRBV27	.	CASSAPFRVGQPQHF
TRBV6-1	.	CAISDRLGDSGLTDTQYF
TRBV28	TRBD1	CASRLGQEYEQYF
TRBV10-1	.	CASSESRQVYEQYF
TRBV28	TRBD1	CASTPTGAGETQYF
TRBV27	.	CASSLTPLGDKETQYF
TRBV5-1	.	CASSLGHVETQYF
TRBV15	.	CATTPGHLILPYEQYF
TRBV30	TRBD2	CAWEGLAYEQYF
TRBV27	.	CASSSSLNGYEQYF
TRBV19	TRBD1	CASSMIWTGYYEQYF
TRBV10-3	TRBD2	CAISLAGAEQYF
TRBV14	.	CASSQGGEQYF
TRBV18	.	CASSPTSGANVLTF
TRBV11-2	TRBD2	CASSLGGLAAYEQYF